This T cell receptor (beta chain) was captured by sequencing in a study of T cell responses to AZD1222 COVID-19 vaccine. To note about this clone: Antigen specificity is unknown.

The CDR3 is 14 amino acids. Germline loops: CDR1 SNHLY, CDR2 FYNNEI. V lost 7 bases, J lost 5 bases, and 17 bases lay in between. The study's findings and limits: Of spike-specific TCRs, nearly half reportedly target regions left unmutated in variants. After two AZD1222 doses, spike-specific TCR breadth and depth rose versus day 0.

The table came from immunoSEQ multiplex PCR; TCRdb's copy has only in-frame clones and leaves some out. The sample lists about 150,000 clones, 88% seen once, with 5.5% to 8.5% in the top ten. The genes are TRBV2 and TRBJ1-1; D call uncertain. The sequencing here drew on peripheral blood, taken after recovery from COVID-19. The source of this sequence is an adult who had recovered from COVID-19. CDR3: CASKSGPTETEAFF. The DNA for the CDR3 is TGTGCCAGCAAGTCTGGGCCTACGGAAACTGAAGCTTTCTTT. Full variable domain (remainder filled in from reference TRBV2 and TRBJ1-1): EPEVTQTPSHQVTQMGQEVILRCVPISNHLYFYWYRQILGQKVEFLVSFYNNEISEKSEIFDDQFSVERPDGSNFTLKIRSTKLEDSAMYFCASKSGPTETEAFFGQGTRLTVV.